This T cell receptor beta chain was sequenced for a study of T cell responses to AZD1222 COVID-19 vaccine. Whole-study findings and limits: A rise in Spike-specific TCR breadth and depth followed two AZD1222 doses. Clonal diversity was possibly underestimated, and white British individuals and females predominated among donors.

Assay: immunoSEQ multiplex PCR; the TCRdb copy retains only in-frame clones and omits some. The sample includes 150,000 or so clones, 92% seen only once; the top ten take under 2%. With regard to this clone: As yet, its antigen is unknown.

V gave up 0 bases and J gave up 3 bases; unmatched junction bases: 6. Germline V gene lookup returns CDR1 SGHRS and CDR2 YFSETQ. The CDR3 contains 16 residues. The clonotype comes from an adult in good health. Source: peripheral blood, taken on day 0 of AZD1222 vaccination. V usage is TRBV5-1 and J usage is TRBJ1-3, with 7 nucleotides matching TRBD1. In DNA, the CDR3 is TGCGCCAGCAGCTTGGGAGAGACAGGGTTTGGAAACACCATATATTTT. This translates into CASSLGETGFGNTIYF. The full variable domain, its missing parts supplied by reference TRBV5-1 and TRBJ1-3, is KAGVTQTPRYLIKTRGQQVTLSCSPISGHRSVSWYQQTPGQGLQFLFEYFSETQRNKGNFPGRFSGRQFSNSRSEMNVSTLELGDSALYLCASSLGETGFGNTIYFGEGSWLTVV.